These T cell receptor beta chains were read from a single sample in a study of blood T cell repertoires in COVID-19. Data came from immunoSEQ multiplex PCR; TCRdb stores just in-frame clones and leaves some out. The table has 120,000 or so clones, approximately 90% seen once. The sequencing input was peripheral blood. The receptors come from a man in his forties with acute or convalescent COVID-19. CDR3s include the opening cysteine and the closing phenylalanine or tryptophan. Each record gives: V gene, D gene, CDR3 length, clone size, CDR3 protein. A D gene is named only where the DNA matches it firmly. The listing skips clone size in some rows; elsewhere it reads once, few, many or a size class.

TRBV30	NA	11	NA	CAWSQDEKLFF
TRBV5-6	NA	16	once	CASSFLGGAGNTEAFF
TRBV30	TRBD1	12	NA	CACNRGGNEQYF
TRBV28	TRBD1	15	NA	CASSLYRGSSYEQYF
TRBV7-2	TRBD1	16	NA	CASSFVPGTENSPLHF
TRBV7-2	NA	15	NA	CASSLVISSYYEQYF
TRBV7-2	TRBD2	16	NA	CASSPGTSGGGWTQYF
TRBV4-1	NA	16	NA	CASSHQGQNSNQPQHF
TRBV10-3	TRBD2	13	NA	CAISPGGIYEQYF
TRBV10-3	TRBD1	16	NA	CAISTDRGRSGNTIYF